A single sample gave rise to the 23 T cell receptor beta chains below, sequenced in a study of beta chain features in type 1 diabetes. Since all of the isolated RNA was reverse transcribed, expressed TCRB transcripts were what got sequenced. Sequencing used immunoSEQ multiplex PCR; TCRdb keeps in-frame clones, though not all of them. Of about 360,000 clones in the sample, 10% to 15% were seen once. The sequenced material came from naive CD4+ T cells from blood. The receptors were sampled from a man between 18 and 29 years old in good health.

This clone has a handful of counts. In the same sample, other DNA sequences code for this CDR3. CDR3 in DNA: TGTGCCAGCAGCCCGGGACAGGGCACAGATACGCAGTATTTT. Translating gives CASSPGQGTDTQYF. The rearrangement joins TRBV7-9 to TRBJ2-3; 8 bases align to TRBD1. Per germline, CDR1 SEHNR and CDR2 FQNEAQ (reference sequence). This CDR3 region has 14 residues. V lost 5 bases to trimming and J lost 1 base; unmatched junction nucleotides: 2.

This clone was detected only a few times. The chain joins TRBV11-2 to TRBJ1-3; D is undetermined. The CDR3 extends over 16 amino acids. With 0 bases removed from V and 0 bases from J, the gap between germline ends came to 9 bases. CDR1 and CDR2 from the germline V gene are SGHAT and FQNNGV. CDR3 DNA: TGTGCCAGCAGCTTAGACCGAGTCCGCTCTGGAAACACCATATATTTT. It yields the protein CASSLDRVRSGNTIYF. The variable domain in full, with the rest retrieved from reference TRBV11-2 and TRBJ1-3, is EAGVAQSPRYKIIEKRQSVAFWCNPISGHATLYWYQQILGQGPKLLIQFQNNGVVDDSQLPKDRFSAERLKGVDSTLKIQPAKLEDSAVYLCASSLDRVRSGNTIYFGEGSWLTVV.

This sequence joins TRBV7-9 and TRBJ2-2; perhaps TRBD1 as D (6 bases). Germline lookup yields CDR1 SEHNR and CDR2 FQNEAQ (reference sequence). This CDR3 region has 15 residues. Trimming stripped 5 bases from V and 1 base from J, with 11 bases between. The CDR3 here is CASSTYRVNTGELFF. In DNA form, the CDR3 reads TGTGCCAGCAGCACCTACAGGGTGAACACCGGGGAGCTGTTTTTT.

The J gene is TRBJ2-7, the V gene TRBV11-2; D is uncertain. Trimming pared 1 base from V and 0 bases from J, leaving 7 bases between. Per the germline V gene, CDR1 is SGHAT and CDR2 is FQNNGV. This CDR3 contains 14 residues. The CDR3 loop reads CASSLGQHSYEQYF. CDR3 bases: TGTGCCAGCAGCTTAGGACAACACTCCTACGAGCAGTACTTC. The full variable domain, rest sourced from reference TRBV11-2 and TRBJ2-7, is EAGVAQSPRYKIIEKRQSVAFWCNPISGHATLYWYQQILGQGPKLLIQFQNNGVVDDSQLPKDRFSAERLKGVDSTLKIQPAKLEDSAVYLCASSLGQHSYEQYFGPGTRLTVT.

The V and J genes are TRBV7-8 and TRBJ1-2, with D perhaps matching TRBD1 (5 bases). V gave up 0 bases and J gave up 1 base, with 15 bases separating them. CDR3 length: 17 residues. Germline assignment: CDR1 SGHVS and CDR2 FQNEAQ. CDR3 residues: CASSLAPRASNNYGYTF. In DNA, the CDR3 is TGTGCCAGCAGCTTAGCTCCCAGGGCCAGCAATAACTATGGCTACACCTTC. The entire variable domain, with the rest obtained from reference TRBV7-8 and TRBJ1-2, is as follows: GAGVSQSPRYKVAKRGQDVALRCDPISGHVSLFWYQQALGQGPEFLTYFQNEAQLDKSGLPSDRFFAERPEGSVSTLKIQRTQQEDSAVYLCASSLAPRASNNYGYTFGSGTRLTVV.

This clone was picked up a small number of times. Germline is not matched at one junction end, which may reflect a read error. CDR3 nucleotides: TGTGCCAGCAGCCAAGATCGGCAGGTAGTCTTC. Translating gives CASSQDRQVVF. V is TRBV4-2 and J is TRBJ1-2, with D unresolved. This CDR3 is built from 11 residues. Germline CDR1 and CDR2: LGHNA and YNFKEQ.

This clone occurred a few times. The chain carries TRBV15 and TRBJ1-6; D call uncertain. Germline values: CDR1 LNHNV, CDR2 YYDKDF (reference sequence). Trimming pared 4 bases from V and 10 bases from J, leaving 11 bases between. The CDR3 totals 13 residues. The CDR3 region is CATSIVGESPLHF. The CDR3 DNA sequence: TGTGCCACCAGCATTGTCGGGGAATCACCCCTCCACTTT.

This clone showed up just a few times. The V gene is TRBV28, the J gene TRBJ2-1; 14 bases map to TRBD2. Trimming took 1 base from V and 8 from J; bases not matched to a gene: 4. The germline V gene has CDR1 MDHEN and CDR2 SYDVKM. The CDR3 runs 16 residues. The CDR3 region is CASSLSGTSGSYEQFF. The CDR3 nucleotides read TGTGCCAGCAGTTTATCCGGGACTAGCGGGAGCTATGAGCAGTTCTTC. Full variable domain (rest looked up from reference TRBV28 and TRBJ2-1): DVKVTQSSRYLVKRTGEKVFLECVQDMDHENMFWYRQDPGLGLRLIYFSYDVKMKEKGDIPEGYSVSREKKERFSLILESASTNQTSMYLCASSLSGTSGSYEQFFGPGTRLTVL.

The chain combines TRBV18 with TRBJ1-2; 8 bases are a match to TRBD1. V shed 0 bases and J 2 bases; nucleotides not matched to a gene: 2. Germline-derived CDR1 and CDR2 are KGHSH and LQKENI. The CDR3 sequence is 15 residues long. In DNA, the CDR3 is TGTGCCAGCTCACCACCGGGACAGGAGAACTATGGCTACACCTTC. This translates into CASSPPGQENYGYTF.

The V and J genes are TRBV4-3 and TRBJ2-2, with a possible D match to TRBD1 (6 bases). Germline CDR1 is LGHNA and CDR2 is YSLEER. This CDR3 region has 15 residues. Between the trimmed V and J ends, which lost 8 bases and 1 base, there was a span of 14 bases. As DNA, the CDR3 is TGCGCCAGCGGCTACAGGGCCTTGAACACCGGGGAGCTGTTTTTT. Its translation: CASGYRALNTGELFF.

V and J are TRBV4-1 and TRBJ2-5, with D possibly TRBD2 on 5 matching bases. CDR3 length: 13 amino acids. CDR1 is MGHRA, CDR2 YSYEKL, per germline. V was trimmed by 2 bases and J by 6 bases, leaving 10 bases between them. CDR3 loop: CASSQPGLKTQYF. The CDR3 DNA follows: TGCGCCAGCAGCCAACCGGGGTTAAAGACCCAGTACTTC.

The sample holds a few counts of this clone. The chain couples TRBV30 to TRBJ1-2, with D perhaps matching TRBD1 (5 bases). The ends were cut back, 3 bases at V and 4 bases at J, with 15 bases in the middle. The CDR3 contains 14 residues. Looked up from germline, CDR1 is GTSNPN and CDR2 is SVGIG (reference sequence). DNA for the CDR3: TGTGCCTGGAGCGCCGCGGGACGGATCTATGGCTACACCTTC. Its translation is CAWSAAGRIYGYTF.

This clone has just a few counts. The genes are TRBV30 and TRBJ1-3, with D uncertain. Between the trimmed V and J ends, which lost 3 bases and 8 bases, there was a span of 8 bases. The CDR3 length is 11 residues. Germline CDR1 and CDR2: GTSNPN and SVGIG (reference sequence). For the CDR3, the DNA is TGTGCCTGGAGCTCCGGGGACACCATATATTTT. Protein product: CAWSSGDTIYF.

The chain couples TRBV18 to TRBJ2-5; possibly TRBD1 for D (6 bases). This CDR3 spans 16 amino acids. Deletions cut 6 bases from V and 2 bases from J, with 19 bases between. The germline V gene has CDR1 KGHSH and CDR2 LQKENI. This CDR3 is CASSYDADSPQETQYF. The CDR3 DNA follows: TGTGCCAGCTCTTATGATGCGGACAGCCCGCAAGAGACCCAGTACTTC. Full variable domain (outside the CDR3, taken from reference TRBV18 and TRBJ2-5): NAGVMQNPRHLVRRRGQEARLRCSPMKGHSHVYWYRQLPEEGLKFMVYLQKENIIDESGMPKERFSAEFPKEGPSILRIQQVVRGDSAAYFCASSYDADSPQETQYFGPGTRLLVL.

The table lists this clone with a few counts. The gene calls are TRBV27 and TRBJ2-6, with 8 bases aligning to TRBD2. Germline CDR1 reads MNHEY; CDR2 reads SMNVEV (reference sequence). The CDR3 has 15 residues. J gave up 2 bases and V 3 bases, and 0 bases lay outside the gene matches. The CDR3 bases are TGTGCCAGCAGTTTCGGGGGGGCTGGGGCCAACGTCCTGACTTTC. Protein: CASSFGGAGANVLTF. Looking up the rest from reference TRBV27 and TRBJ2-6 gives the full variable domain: EAQVTQNPRYLITVTGKKLTVTCSQNMNHEYMSWYRQDPGLGLRQIYYSMNVEVTDKGDVPEGYKVSRKEKRNFPLILESPSPNQTSLYFCASSFGGAGANVLTFGAGSRLTVL.

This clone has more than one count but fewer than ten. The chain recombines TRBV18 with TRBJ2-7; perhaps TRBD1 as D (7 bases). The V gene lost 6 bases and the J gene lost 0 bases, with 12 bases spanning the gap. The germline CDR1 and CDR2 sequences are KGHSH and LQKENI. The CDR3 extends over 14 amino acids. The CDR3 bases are TGTGCCAGCTCCCGCGGGACAGACTCCTACGAGCAGTACTTC. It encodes CASSRGTDSYEQYF.

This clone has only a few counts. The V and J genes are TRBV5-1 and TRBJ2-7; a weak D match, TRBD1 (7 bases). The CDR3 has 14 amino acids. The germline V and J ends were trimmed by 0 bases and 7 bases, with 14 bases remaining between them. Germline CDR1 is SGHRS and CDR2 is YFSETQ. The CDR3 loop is CASSLGQGREEQYF. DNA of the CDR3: TGCGCCAGCAGCTTGGGACAGGGTCGGGAGGAGCAGTACTTC.

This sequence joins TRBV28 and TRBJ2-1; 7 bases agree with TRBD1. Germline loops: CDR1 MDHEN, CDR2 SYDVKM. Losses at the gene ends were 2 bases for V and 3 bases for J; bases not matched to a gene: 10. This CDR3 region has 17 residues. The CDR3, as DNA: TGTGCCAGCAGTTTACCTTCGGGGACAGATTTCTACAATGAGCAGTTCTTC. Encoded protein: CASSLPSGTDFYNEQFF.

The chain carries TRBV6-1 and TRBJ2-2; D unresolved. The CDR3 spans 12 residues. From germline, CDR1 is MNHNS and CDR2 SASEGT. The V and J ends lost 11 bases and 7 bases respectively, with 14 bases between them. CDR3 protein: CAASLLGGELFF. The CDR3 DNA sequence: TGTGCCGCCTCCTTACTTGGCGGGGAGCTGTTTTTT.

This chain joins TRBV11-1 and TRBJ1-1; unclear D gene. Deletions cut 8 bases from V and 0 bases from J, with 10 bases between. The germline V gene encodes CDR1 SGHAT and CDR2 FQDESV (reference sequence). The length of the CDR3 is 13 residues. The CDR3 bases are TGTGCCAGCGTTAGATCCCTGAACACTGAAGCTTTCTTT. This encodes CASVRSLNTEAFF. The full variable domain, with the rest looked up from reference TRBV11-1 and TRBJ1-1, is EAEVAQSPRYKITEKSQAVAFWCDPISGHATLYWYRQILGQGPELLVQFQDESVVDDSQLPKDRFSAERLKGVDSTLKIQPAELGDSAMYLCASVRSLNTEAFFGQGTRLTVV.

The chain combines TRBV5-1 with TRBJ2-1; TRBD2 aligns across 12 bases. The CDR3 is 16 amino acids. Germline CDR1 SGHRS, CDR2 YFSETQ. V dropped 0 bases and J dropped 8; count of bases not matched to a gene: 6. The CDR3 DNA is TGCGCCAGCAGCTTGGATCTAGCGGGAGGGCCCCATGAGCAGTTCTTC. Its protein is CASSLDLAGGPHEQFF.

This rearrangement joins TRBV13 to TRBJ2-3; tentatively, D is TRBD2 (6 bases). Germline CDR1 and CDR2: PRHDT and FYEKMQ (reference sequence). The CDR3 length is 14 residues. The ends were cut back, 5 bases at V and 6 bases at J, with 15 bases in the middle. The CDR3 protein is CASSRRDSTDTQYF. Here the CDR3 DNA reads TGTGCCAGCAGCCGGCGGGACTCTACGGATACGCAGTATTTT.

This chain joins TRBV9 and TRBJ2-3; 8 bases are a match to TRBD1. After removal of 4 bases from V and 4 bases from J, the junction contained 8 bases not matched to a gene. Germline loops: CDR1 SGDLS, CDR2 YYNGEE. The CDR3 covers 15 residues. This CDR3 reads CASSFSQGDADTQYF. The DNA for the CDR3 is TGTGCCAGCAGCTTTTCACAGGGGGATGCAGATACGCAGTATTTT.